What follows are 8 T cell receptor beta chains derived from one specimen sequenced in a study of cytomegalovirus exposure and HLA in healthy donors. The PCR contained 60 Vbeta and 13 Jbeta primers. Sequenced by immunoSEQ multiplex PCR; TCRdb stores in-frame clones only, minus some. The sample has about 160,000 clones; around 88% are singletons. The sequenced sample consisted of PBMCs. The receptors shown here come from a woman aged 25 to 39 in good health and CMV-seronegative.

This chain uses TRBV27 with TRBJ2-5; 8 bases are a match to TRBD1. CDR1 is MNHEY and CDR2 is SMNVEV in the germline V gene (reference sequence). Trimming cost V 3 bases and J 2 bases; bases outside gene matches: 8. The CDR3 extends over 16 amino acids. CDR3 sequence reads: CASSFLRTGRQETQYF. CDR3 nucleotides: TGTGCCAGCAGTTTCCTCAGGACAGGGAGGCAAGAGACCCAGTACTTC.

The chain couples TRBV6-1 to TRBJ2-3; possible D gene TRBD2, 6 bases. The V and J ends lost 7 bases and 2 bases respectively, with 13 bases between them. This CDR3 is built from 14 residues. Germline V gene data show CDR1 as MNHNS and CDR2 as SASEGT. CDR3: CASTTGVNTDTQYF. The CDR3 bases are TGTGCCAGCACTACGGGAGTTAACACAGATACGCAGTATTTT.

V is TRBV29-1 and J is TRBJ2-1; D gene ambiguous. Germline V CDR1 and CDR2: SQVTM, ANQGSEA. Trimming took off 5 bases at V and 2 bases at J, with 7 bases between the two ends. This CDR3 comprises 12 residues. CDR3 sequence (DNA): TGCAGCGTTCAGTCGACCTACAATGAGCAGTTCTTC. Translation: CSVQSTYNEQFF.

The rearrangement uses TRBV7-9 and TRBJ2-5, with TRBD2 matching over 11 bases. V lost 3 bases and J lost 7; bases outside the gene matches: 10. There are 16 residues in the CDR3. Germline V CDR1 and CDR2: SEHNR, FQNEAQ (reference sequence). CDR3 nucleotides: TGTGCCAGCAGCTTGCCGGGACTAGCGGCTACAGGGACCCAGTACTTC. Amino acid sequence: CASSLPGLAATGTQYF.

The chain couples TRBV7-8 to TRBJ2-5; 11 nucleotides align to TRBD2. Gene TRBJ2-7 matches the end of the DNA better, so the J call may be wrong. CDR3 length equals 15 residues. Germline-derived CDR1 and CDR2 are SGHVS and FQNEAQ. CDR3 sequence reads: CASSWNLAGGSEQYF. CDR3 coding DNA: TGTGCCAGCAGCTGGAACCTAGCGGGAGGAAGCGAGCAGTACTTC.

The rearrangement joins TRBV5-1 to TRBJ2-4; D is perhaps TRBD1 (6 bases). Trimming took off 0 bases at V and 6 bases at J, with 13 bases between the two ends. The CDR3 consists of 15 residues. Germline-derived CDR1 and CDR2 are SGHRS and YFSETQ. CDR3 nucleotide sequence: TGCGCCAGCAGCTTGGGGGCAGGGGCGTTAAACATTCAGTACTTC. It codes for CASSLGAGALNIQYF.

The chain employs TRBV2 and TRBJ2-2; D might be TRBD1 (6 bases). From germline, CDR1 is SNHLY and CDR2 FYNNEI. Between the trimmed V and J ends, which lost 8 bases and 9 bases, there was a span of 31 bases. CDR3 length: 18 residues. CDR3 bases: TGTGCCAGCCGTATGGAGACGATTGGAGAACTCAGGGACAGGGAGCTGTTTTTT. Translating gives CASRMETIGELRDRELFF.

In this sample, this clone turned up a few times. The rearrangement joins TRBV6-5 to TRBJ2-1, with TRBD1 matching 9 bases. The V gene's germline CDR1 is MNHEY and CDR2 SVGAGI. V trimming: 1 base; J trimming: 7 bases; junction bases outside the gene matches: 2. CDR3 size: 14 residues. The CDR3, as DNA: TGTGCCAGCAGTTACTGGGACAGGGAAAATGAGCAGTTCTTC. Encoded protein: CASSYWDRENEQFF.